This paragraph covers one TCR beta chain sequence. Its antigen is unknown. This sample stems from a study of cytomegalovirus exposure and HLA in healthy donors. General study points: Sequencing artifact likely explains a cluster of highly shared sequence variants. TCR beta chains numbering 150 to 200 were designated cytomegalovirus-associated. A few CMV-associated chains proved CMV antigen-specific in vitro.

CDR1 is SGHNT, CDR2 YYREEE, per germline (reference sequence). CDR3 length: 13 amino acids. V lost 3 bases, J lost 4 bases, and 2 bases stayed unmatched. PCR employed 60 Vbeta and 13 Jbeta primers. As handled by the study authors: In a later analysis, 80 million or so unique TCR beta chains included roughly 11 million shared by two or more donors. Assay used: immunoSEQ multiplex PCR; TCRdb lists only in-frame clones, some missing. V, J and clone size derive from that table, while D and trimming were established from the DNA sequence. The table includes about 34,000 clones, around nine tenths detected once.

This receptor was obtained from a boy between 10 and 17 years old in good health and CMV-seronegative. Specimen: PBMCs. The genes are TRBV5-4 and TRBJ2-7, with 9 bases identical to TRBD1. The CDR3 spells CASSSDRGYEQYF. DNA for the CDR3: TGTGCCAGCAGCTCCGACAGGGGGTACGAGCAGTACTTC.